This T cell receptor beta chain came from a study of cytomegalovirus exposure and HLA in healthy donors. Turning to this clone: As yet, its antigen is unknown.

Germline V gene sequence: CDR1 SQVTM, CDR2 ANQGSEA. Trimming removed 3 bases from V and 2 bases from J; junction bases left unmatched: 4. The CDR3 contains 13 residues. With 60 Vbeta and 13 Jbeta primers, the PCR was carried out. TCRdb keeps only in-frame clones here, not all; method: immunoSEQ multiplex PCR. The table records tens of thousands of clones, 67% of them present only once. Donors had nominal health at sampling but likely had unrecorded immune exposures. Findings and caveats of the study: A missense variant in DCLRE1C was later tied to TCR beta V- and J-gene trimming. Cytomegalovirus status was reportedly diagnosed by the classifier with high specificity and sensitivity.

The chain recombines TRBV29-1 with TRBJ2-7; 7 bases are shared with TRBD1. Sequences were obtained from PBMCs. This TCR derives from a man between 25 and 39 years old in good health and CMV-seronegative. CDR3: CSVETGQTYEQYF. Written as DNA, the CDR3 is TGCAGCGTTGAGACGGGACAGACCTACGAGCAGTACTTC.